This TCR beta chain was documented in a study of T cell clones after liver transplantation. For the study at large: Samples came from ITN030ST, which attempted immunosuppression withdrawal within 2 years of liver transplantation. TCRbeta sequencing after a pre-transplant mixed lymphocyte reaction identified graft-donor-reactive clones, later tracked in post-transplant blood. Study-level findings and limits: Graft donor-reactive T cells possibly entered the graft instead of undergoing deletion.

V lost 0 bases and J 6 bases, leaving 6 bases between the germline ends. The CDR3 is 13 amino acids. Per the germline V gene, CDR1 is LGHNA and CDR2 is YNFKEQ. Here immunoSEQ multiplex PCR was the method, and the copy in TCRdb shows in-frame clones only, minus some. The data show around 60,000 clones, 70% to 80% seen once. This clone was detected once. Its antigen is undetermined. This sequence originates from a human donor who received a liver transplant. This chain uses TRBV4-2 with TRBJ1-5; D is undetermined. The input for sequencing was CD4+ T cells from blood, taken before liver transplant. CDR3 nucleotides: TGTGCCAGCAGCCAAGATCTACTTCAGCCCCAGCATTTT. Translation: CASSQDLLQPQHF.